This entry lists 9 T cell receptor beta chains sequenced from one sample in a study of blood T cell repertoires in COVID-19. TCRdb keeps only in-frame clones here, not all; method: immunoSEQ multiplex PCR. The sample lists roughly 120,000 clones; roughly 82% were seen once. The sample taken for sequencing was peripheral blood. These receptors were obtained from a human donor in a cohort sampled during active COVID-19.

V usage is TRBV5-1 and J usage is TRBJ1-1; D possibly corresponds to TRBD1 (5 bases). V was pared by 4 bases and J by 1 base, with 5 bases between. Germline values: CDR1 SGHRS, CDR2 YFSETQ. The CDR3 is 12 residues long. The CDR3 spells CASSRGNTEAFF. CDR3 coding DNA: TGCGCCAGCAGCAGGGGGAACACTGAAGCTTTCTTT.

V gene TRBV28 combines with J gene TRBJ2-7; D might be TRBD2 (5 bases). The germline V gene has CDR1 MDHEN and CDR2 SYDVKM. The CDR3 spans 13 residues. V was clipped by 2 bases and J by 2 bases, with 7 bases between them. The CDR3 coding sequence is TGTGCCAGCAGTTTAGGACTGCCCTACGAGCAGTACTTC. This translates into CASSLGLPYEQYF.

The CDR3 DNA is TGTGCCAGCAGCCCAGCAGCCGGGGTTAGCATAGCGACCCAGTACTTC. Translated, it gives CASSPAAGVSIATQYF. The chain links TRBV7-3 to TRBJ2-5; tentative D call: TRBD2 (5 bases). The CDR3 is made up of 16 amino acids. Trimming stripped 5 bases from V and 7 bases from J, with 23 bases between. Germline loops: CDR1 SGHTA, CDR2 FQGTGA.

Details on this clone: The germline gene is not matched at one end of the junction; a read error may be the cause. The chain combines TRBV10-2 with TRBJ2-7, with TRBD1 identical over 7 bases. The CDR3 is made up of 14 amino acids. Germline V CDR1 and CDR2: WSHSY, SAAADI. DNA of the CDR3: TGCGCCAGCATTGAGACAGGGTATACCTACGAGCAGTACTTC. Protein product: CASIETGYTYEQYF.

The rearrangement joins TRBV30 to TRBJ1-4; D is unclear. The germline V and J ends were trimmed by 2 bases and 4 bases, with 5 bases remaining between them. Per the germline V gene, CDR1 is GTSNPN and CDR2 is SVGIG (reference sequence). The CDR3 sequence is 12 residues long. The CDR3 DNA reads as TGTGCCTGGAGTTCGGGTAATGAAAAACTGTTTTTT. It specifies CAWSSGNEKLFF.

As DNA, the CDR3 is TGCGCCAGCAGCAGTAGTACCGACGGGACAGGGGGACGGCATGGCTACACCTTC. Its translation is CASSSSTDGTGGRHGYTF. The chain links TRBV5-1 to TRBJ1-2; 11 bases are shared with TRBD1. This CDR3 contains 18 residues. V shed 4 bases, J shed 6 bases, and the junction held 17 bases outside the gene matches. Per germline, CDR1 SGHRS and CDR2 YFSETQ.

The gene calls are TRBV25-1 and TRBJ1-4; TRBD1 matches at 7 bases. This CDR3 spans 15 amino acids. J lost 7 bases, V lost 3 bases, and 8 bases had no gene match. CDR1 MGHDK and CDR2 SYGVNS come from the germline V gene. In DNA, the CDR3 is TGTGCCAGCAGTGATCCGACAGGGCGGGGTGAAAAACTGTTTTTT. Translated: CASSDPTGRGEKLFF. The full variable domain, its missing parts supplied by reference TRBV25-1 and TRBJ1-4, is EADIYQTPRYLVIGTGKKITLECSQTMGHDKMYWYQQDPGMELHLIHYSYGVNSTEKGDLSSESTVSRIRTEHFPLTLESARPSHTSQYLCASSDPTGRGEKLFFGSGTQLSVL.

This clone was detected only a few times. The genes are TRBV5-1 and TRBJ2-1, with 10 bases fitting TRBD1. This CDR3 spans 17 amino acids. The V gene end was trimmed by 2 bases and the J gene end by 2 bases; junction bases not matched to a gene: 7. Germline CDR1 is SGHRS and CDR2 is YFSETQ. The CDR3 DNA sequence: TGCGCCAGCAGCTTTCGGCCCGGGACAGGGGCCTACAATGAGCAGTTCTTC. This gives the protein CASSFRPGTGAYNEQFF.

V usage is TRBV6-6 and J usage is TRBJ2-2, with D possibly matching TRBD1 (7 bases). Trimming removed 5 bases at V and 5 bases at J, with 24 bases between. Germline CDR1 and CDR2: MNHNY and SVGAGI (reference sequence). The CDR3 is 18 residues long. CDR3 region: CASSPTRGVTGETGELFF. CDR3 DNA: TGTGCCAGCAGTCCCACGAGGGGGGTAACAGGGGAAACCGGGGAGCTGTTTTTT.